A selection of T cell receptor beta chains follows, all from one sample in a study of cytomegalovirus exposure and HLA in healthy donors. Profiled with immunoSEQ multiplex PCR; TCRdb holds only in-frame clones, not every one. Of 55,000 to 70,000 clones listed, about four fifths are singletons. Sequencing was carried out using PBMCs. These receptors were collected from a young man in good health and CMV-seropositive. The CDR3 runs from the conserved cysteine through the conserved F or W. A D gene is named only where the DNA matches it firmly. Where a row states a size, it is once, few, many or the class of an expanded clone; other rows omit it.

TGTGCCAGCAGCTTGGGCCCGGGACAGGGAGTCTACGAGCAGTACTTC CASSLGPGQGVYEQYF TRBV5-6 . TRBJ2-7 TRBD1
TGCGCCAGCAGTGGCCGAGGGGGGGCGAACACCGGGGAGCTGTTTTTT CASSGRGGANTGELFF TRBV10-2 . TRBJ2-2 .
TGTGCCAGCAGTGAAGGGGTGACAGGGGATGAGCAGTTCTTC CASSEGVTGDEQFF TRBV6-1 few TRBJ2-1 TRBD1
TGTGCCATCAGTGATGCTAGGCCACCCTACAATGAGCAGTTCTTC CAISDARPPYNEQFF TRBV10-3 . TRBJ2-1 .
TGTGCCAGCACCTTAGGGGGGACAGGGGGCGGCTACACCTTC CASTLGGTGGGYTF TRBV28 once TRBJ1-2 TRBD1
TGTGCCAGCAGTGTGGGACTAGCGGGGGGTTACACAGATACGCAGTATTTT CASSVGLAGGYTDTQYF TRBV2 few TRBJ2-3 TRBD2
TGTGCCAGCGGGACAGGTGGAGGGACCCAGTACTTC CASGTGGGTQYF TRBV6-5 once TRBJ2-5 TRBD1
TGTGCCAGCAGCCGACTTGGGACTGGCACAGATACGCAGTATTTT CASSRLGTGTDTQYF TRBV7-9 few TRBJ2-3 .
TGTGCCAGTAAGGACAGTCAAGAGACCCAGTACTTC CASKDSQETQYF TRBV19 . TRBJ2-5 .
TGTGCCAGCGGTCCGACAGGATTCAATCAGCCCCAGCATTTT CASGPTGFNQPQHF TRBV25-1 once TRBJ1-5 .